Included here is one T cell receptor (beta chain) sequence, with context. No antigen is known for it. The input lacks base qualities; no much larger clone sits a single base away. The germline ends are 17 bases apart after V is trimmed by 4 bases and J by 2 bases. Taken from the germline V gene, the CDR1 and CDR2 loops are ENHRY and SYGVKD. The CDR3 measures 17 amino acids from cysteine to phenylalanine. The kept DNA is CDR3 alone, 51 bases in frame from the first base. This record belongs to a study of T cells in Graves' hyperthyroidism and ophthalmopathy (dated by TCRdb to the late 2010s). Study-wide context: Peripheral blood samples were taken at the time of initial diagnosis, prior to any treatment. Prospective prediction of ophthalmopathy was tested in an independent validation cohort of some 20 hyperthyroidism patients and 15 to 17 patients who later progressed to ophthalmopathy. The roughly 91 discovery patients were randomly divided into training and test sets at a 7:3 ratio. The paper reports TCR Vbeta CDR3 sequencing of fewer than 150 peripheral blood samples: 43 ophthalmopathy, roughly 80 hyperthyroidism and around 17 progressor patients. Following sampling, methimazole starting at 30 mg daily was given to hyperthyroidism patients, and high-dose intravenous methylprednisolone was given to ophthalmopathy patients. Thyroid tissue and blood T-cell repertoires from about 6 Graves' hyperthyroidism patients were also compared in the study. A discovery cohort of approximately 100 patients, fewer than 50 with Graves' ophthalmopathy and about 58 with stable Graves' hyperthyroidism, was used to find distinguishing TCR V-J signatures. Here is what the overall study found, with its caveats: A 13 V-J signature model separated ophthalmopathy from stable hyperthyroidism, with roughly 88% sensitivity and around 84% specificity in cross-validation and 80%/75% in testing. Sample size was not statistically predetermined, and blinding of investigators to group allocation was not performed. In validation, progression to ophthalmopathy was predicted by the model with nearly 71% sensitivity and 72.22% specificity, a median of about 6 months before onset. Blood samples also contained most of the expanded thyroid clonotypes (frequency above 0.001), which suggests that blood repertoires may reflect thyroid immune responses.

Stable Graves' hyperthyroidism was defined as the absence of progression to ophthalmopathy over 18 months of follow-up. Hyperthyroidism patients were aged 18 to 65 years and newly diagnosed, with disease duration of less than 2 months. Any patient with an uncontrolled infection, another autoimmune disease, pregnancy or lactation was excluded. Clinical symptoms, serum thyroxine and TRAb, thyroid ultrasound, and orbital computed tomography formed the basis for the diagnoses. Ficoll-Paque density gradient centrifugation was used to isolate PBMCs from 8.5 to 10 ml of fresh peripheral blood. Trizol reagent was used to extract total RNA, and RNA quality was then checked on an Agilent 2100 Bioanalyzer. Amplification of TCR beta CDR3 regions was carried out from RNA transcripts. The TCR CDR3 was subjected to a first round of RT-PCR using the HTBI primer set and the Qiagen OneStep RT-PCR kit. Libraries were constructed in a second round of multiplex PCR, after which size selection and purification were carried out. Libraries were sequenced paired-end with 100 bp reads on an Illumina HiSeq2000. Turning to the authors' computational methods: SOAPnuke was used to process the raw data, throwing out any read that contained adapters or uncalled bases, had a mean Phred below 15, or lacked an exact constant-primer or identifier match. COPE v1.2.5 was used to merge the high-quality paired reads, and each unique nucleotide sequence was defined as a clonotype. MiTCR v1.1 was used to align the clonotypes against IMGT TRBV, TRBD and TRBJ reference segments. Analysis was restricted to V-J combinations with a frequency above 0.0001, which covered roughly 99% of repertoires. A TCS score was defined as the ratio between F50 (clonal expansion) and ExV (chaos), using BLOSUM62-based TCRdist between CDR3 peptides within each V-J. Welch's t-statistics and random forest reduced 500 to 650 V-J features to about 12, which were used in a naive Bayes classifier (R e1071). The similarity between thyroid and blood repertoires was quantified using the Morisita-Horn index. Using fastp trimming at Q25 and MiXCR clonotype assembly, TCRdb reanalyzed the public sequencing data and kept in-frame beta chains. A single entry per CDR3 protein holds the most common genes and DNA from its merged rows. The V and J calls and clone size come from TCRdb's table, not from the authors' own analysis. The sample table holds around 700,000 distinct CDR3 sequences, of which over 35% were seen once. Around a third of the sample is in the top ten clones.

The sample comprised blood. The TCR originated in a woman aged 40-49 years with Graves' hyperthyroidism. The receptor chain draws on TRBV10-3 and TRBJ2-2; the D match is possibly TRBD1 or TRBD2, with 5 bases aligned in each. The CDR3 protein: CAISVFSGQLNTGELFF. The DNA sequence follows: TGTGCCATCAGTGTATTTTCGGGGCAGCTTAACACCGGGGAGCTGTTTTTT.